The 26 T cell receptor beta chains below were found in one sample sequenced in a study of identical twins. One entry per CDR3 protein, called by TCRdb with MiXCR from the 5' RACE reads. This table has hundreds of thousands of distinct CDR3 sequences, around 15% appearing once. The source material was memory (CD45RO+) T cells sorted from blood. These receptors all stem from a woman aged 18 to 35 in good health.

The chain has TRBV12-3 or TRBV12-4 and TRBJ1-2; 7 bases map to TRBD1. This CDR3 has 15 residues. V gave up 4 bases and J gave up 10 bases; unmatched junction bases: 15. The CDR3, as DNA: TGTGCCAGCAGTTCCTCGTGGACAGGACGGGTAGACTACACCTTC. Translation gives CASSSSWTGRVDYTF.

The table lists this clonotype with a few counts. The CDR3 DNA follows: TGCAGTGCTAGAGGACGCGGGGCAAAGAGCTCCTACGAGCAGTACTTC. Protein: CSARGRGAKSSYEQYF. The chain links TRBV20-1 to TRBJ2-7; a possible D gene is TRBD2 (6 bases). CDR1 DFQATT and CDR2 SNEGSKA come from the germline V gene (reference sequence). The CDR3 has 16 residues. V gave up 1 base and J gave up 0 bases, with 16 bases separating them.

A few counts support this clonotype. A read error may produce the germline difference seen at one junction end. CDR3 loop: CASSLGPRETQFF. CDR3 DNA: TGTGCTAGCAGCTTAGGGCCCAGAGAGACGCAGTTCTTC. V usage is TRBV7-7 and J usage is TRBJ2-1; D not resolved. Germline assignment: CDR1 SSHAT and CDR2 FNYEAQ (reference sequence). The CDR3 is 13 amino acids.

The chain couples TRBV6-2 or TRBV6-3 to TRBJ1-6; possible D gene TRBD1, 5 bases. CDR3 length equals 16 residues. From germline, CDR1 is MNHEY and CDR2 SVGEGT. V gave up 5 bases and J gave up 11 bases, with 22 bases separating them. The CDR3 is CASSDRLQGNTAPLHF. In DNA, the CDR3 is TGTGCCAGCAGTGATAGACTCCAGGGCAATACCGCACCCCTCCACTTT.

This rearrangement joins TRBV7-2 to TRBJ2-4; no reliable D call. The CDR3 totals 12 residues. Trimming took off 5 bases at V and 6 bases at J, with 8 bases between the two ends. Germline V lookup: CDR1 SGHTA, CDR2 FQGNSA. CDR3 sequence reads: CASSLVGNIQYF. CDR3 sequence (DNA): TGTGCCAGCAGCCTCGTGGGAAACATTCAGTACTTC.

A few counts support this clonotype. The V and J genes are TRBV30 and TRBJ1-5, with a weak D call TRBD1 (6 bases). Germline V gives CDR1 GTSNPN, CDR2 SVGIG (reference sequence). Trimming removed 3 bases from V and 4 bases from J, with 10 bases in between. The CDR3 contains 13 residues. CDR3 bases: TGTGCCTGGAGCGGACAGATTAATCAGCCCCAGCATTTT. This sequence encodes CAWSGQINQPQHF.

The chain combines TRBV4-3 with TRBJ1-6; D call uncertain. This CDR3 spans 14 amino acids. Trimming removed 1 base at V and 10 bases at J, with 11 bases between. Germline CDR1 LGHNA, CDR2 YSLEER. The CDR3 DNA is TGCGCCAGCAGCCAAGCCCCGGGGATGTCACCCCTCCACTTT. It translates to CASSQAPGMSPLHF.

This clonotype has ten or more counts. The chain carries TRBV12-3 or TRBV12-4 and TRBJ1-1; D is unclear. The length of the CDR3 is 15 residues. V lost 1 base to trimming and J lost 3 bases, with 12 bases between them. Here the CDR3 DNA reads TGTGCCAGCAGTTTAGGGGGTCAGCTGGACACTGAAGCTTTCTTT. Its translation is CASSLGGQLDTEAFF.

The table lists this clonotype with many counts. The chain's CDR3 is CASSLTYEQYF. CDR3 DNA: TGTGCCAGCAGCCTAACCTACGAGCAGTACTTC. The rearrangement uses TRBV25-1 and TRBJ2-7; no reliable D call. The CDR3 runs to 11 residues. Germline loops: CDR1 MGHDK, CDR2 SYGVNS. Trimming removed 6 bases at V and 2 bases at J, with 5 bases between.

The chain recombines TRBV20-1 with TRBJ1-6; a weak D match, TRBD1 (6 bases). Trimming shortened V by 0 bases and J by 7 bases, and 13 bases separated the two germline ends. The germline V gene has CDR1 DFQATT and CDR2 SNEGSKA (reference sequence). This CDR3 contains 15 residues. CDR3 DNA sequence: TGCAGTGCTAGAGATATCCAGGGGAGAAATTCACCCCTCCACTTT. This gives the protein CSARDIQGRNSPLHF.

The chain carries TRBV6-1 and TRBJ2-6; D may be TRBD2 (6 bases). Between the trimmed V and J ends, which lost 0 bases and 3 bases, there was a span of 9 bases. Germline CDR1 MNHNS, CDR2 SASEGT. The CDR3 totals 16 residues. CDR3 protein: CASSEAAGSGANVLTF. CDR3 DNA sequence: TGTGCCAGCAGTGAAGCCGCGGGGAGTGGGGCCAACGTCCTGACTTTC.

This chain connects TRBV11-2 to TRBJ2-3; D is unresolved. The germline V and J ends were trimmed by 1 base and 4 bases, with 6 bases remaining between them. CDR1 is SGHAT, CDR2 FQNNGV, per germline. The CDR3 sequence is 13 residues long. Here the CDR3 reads CASSLGLSDTQYF. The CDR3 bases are TGTGCCAGCAGCTTAGGCCTCTCAGATACGCAGTATTTT.

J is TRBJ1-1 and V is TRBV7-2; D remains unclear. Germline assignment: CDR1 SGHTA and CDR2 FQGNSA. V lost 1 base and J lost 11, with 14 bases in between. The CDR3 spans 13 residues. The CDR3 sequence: CASSLVRTASAFF. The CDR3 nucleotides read TGTGCCAGCAGCTTAGTCCGGACGGCGAGTGCTTTCTTT.

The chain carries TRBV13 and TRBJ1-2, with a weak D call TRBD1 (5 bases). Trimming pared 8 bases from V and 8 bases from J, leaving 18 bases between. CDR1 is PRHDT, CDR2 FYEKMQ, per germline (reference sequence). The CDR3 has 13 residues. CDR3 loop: CASSLSGLWGYTF. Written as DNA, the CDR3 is TGTGCCAGCTCCCTTTCGGGGCTTTGGGGCTACACCTTC.

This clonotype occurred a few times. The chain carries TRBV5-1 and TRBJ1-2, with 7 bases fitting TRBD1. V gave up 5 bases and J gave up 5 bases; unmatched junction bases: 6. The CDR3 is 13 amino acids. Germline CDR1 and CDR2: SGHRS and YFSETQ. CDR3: CASSWDSEYGYTF. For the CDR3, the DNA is TGCGCCAGCAGTTGGGACAGCGAGTATGGCTACACCTTC.

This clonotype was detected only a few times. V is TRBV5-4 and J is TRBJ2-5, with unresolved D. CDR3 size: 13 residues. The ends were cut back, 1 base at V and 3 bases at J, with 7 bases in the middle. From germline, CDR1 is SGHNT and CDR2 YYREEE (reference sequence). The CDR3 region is CASSLQLKETQYF. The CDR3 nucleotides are TGTGCCAGCAGCTTGCAACTGAAAGAGACCCAGTACTTC.

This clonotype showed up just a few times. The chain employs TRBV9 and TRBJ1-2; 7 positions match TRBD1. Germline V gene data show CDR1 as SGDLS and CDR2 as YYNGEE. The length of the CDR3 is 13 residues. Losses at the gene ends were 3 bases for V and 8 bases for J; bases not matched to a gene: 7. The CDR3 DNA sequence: TGTGCCAGCAGCGGCGACAGGGCGGAGGGCTACACCTTC. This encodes CASSGDRAEGYTF.

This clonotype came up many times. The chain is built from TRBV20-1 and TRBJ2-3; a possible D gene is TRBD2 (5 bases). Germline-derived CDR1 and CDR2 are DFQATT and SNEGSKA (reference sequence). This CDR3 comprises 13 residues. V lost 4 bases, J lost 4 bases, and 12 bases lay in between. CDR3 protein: CSAKSSLPDTQYF. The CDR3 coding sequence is TGCAGTGCTAAGTCTAGCCTGCCAGATACGCAGTATTTT.

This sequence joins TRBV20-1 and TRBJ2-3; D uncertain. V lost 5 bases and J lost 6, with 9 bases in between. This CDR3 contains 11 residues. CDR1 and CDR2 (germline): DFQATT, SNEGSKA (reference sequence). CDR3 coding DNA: TGCAGTGCTCTCCTGAGGGATACGCAGTATTTT. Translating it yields CSALLRDTQYF.

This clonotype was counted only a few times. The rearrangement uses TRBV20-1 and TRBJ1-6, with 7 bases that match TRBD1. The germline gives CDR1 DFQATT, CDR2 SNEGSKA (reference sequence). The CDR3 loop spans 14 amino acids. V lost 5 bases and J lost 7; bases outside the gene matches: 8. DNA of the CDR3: TGCAGTGCTGTCCGACAGGGTCGGAATTCACCCCTCCACTTT. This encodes CSAVRQGRNSPLHF.

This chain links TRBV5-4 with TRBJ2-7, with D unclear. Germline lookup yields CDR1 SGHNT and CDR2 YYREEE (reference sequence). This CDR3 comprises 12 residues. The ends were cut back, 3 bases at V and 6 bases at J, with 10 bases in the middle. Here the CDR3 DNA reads TGTGCCAGCAGCTCAGACGAGGCCGAGCAGTACTTC. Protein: CASSSDEAEQYF. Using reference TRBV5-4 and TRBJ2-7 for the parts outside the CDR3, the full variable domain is ETGVTQSPTHLIKTRGQQVTLRCSSQSGHNTVSWYQQALGQGPQFIFQYYREEENGRGNFPPRFSGLQFPNYSSELNVNALELDDSALYLCASSSDEAEQYFGPGTRLTVT.

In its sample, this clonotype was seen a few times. The CDR3 DNA is TGTGCCAGCAGTGAACGTCGAGCGGGAGTGCCCACTGAGCAGTTCTTC. This translates into CASSERRAGVPTEQFF. This rearrangement joins TRBV2 to TRBJ2-1, with TRBD2 matching 8 bases. The length of the CDR3 is 16 residues. The ends lost 2 bases at V and 9 bases at J; junction bases unmatched: 12. Germline V gene data show CDR1 as SNHLY and CDR2 as FYNNEI.

This CDR3 reads CTPPHRANTEAFF. CDR3 bases: TGCACCCCGCCCCACAGGGCCAACACTGAAGCTTTCTTT. This rearrangement joins TRBV20-1 to TRBJ1-1; weak D call: TRBD1 (6 bases). Germline CDR1 DFQATT, CDR2 SNEGSKA (reference sequence). The CDR3 covers 13 residues.

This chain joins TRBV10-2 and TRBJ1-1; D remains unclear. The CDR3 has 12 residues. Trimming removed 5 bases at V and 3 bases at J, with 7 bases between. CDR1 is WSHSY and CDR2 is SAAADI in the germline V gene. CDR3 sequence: CASSTQYTEAFF. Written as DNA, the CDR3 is TGCGCCAGCAGTACTCAGTACACTGAAGCTTTCTTT.

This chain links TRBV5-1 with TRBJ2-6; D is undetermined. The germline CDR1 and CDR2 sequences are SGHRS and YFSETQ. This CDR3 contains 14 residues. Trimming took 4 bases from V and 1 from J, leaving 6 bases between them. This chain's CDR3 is CASSVESGANVLTF. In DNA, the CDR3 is TGCGCCAGCAGCGTTGAGTCTGGGGCCAACGTCCTGACTTTC.

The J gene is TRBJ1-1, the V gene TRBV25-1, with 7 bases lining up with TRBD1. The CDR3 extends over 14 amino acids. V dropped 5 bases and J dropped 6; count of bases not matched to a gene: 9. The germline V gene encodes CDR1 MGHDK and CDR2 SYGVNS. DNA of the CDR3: TGTGCCAGCAGTCCATTAGGACAGGTTGCTGAAGCTTTCTTT. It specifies CASSPLGQVAEAFF. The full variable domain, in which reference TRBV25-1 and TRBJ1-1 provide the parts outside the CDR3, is EADIYQTPRYLVIGTGKKITLECSQTMGHDKMYWYQQDPGMELHLIHYSYGVNSTEKGDLSSESTVSRIRTEHFPLTLESARPSHTSQYLCASSPLGQVAEAFFGQGTRLTVV.